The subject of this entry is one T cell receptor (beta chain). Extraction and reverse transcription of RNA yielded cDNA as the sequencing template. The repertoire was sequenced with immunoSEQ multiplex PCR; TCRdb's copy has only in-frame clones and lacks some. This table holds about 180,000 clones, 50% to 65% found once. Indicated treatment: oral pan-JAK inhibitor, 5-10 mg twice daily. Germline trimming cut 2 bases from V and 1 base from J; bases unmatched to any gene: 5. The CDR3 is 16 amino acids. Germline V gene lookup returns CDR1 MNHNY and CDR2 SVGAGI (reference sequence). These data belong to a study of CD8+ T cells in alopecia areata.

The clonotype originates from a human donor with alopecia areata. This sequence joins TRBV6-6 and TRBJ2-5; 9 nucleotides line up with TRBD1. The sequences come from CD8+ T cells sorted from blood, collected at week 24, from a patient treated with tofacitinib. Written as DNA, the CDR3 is TGTGCCAGCAGTTACGGTGACAGGGGGATCCAAGAGACCCAGTACTTC. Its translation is CASSYGDRGIQETQYF.